This T cell receptor (beta chain) was profiled in a study of blood T cell repertoires in COVID-19. About the research overall: Acute-phase and convalescent COVID-19 samples originated in the United States, Italy and Spain.

V was pared by 3 bases and J by 0 bases, with 8 bases between. This CDR3 comprises 14 residues. Germline V gene sequence: CDR1 LNHDA, CDR2 SQIVND (reference sequence). Profiled with immunoSEQ multiplex PCR; TCRdb holds only in-frame clones, not every one. The profile shows some 270,000 clones, approximately 84% of them singletons. The specimen was peripheral blood. V and J are TRBV19 and TRBJ1-1; D not certain. The TCR sequence derives from a person aged 65 to 85 with COVID-19, enrolled during active disease. This CDR3 reads CASSISVVNTEAFF. Here the CDR3 DNA reads TGTGCCAGTAGTATTTCGGTGGTGAACACTGAAGCTTTCTTT.